A single sample gave rise to the 10 T cell receptor beta chains below, sequenced in a study of blood T cell repertoires in COVID-19. Assay used: immunoSEQ multiplex PCR; TCRdb lists only in-frame clones, some missing. The data show around 140,000 clones, more than 75% seen once. The sequencing input was peripheral blood. Every receptor here comes from a human donor with acute or convalescent COVID-19. The donor label of this sample is uncertain.

J is TRBJ1-6 and V is TRBV20-1; no reliable D call. This CDR3 comprises 15 residues. The germline V and J ends were trimmed by 3 bases and 6 bases, with 15 bases remaining between them. CDR1 DFQATT and CDR2 SNEGSKA come from the germline V gene (reference sequence). DNA for the CDR3: TGCAGTGCTAGTAAACCGGCCAACAGTAATTCACCCCTCCACTTT. It translates to CSASKPANSNSPLHF.

The chain has TRBV2 and TRBJ1-1, with D possibly matching TRBD1 (5 bases). This CDR3 contains 12 residues. Trimming stripped 5 bases from V and 11 bases from J, with 15 bases between. Germline V lookup: CDR1 SNHLY, CDR2 FYNNEI. For the CDR3, the DNA is TGTGCCAGCAGTTCTAAGACAGAAGTCGCTTTCTTT. Translating gives CASSSKTEVAFF.

V usage is TRBV19 and J usage is TRBJ1-2; 9 nucleotides agree with TRBD1. This CDR3 has 19 amino acids. V dropped 5 bases and J dropped 0; count of bases not matched to a gene: 16. Germline assignment: CDR1 LNHDA and CDR2 SQIVND (reference sequence). The CDR3 nucleotides are TGTGCCAGTAGTTCCCCTACCGGACAGGGGACGTTGACTAACTATGGCTACACCTTC. Amino acid sequence: CASSSPTGQGTLTNYGYTF. The full variable domain, completed using reference TRBV19 and TRBJ1-2, is DGGITQSPKYLFRKEGQNVTLSCEQNLNHDAMYWYRQDPGQGLRLIYYSQIVNDFQKGDIAEGYSVSREKKESFPLTVTSAQKNPTAFYLCASSSPTGQGTLTNYGYTFGSGTRLTVV.

The rearrangement uses TRBV5-4 and TRBJ2-5; D possibly corresponds to TRBD2 (6 bases). The V and J ends lost 4 bases and 3 bases respectively, with 13 bases between them. The CDR3 sequence is 14 residues long. Germline CDR1 SGHNT, CDR2 YYREEE (reference sequence). The CDR3 coding sequence is TGTGCCAGCAGCGCCACTTGGGGGGAAGAGACCCAGTACTTC. It encodes CASSATWGEETQYF.

This chain links TRBV5-1 with TRBJ2-5; TRBD2 matches 9 bases. The CDR3 covers 15 residues. J lost 1 base, V lost 5 bases, and 6 bases had no gene match. Germline CDR1 and CDR2: SGHRS and YFSETQ. CDR3 sequence reads: CASSGLAGSQETQYF. In DNA, the CDR3 is TGCGCCAGCAGTGGGCTAGCGGGGTCCCAAGAGACCCAGTACTTC.

This chain joins TRBV24-1 and TRBJ2-1; 8 positions match TRBD1. CDR1 and CDR2 (germline): KGHDR, SFDVKD. Unmatched junction bases numbered 6, after V lost 3 bases and J lost 3 bases. CDR3 size: 16 residues. CDR3 DNA sequence: TGTGCCACCAGTGATAGTTCAGGGGGCGTCTACAATGAGCAGTTCTTC. Translating gives CATSDSSGGVYNEQFF.

The chain carries TRBV2 and TRBJ2-7; TRBD1 matches at 9 bases. The CDR3 contains 14 residues. The V segment lost 3 bases and the J segment 6 bases; nucleotides outside the gene matches: 6. Germline assignment: CDR1 SNHLY and CDR2 FYNNEI. As DNA, the CDR3 is TGTGCCAGCAGTGACACGGGACAGGGAGGCGAGCAGTACTTC. Protein sequence: CASSDTGQGGEQYF.

This clone showed up just a few times. The chain recombines TRBV5-4 with TRBJ1-2, with a tentative D call TRBD1 (6 bases). Germline-derived CDR1 and CDR2 are SGHNT and YYREEE (reference sequence). V lost 1 base to trimming and J lost 8 bases, with 18 bases between them. CDR3 size: 15 residues. This CDR3 reads CASSLPGGALGGYTF. The DNA of the CDR3 is TGTGCCAGCAGCTTGCCCGGGGGGGCTCTTGGGGGCTACACCTTC.

The chain uses TRBV6-2 or TRBV6-3 and TRBJ1-1, with D possibly TRBD1 on 6 matching bases. The CDR3 loop spans 15 amino acids. The V gene's germline CDR1 is MNHEY and CDR2 SVGEGT. The V end lost 7 bases, the J end lost 4 bases, and 19 bases lay between the germline ends. CDR3 sequence (DNA): TGTGCCAGCACCCCTACAGGGCAGGGAAGCACTGAAGCTTTCTTT. As protein: CASTPTGQGSTEAFF.

This clone was seen a few times. The V gene is TRBV5-1, the J gene TRBJ1-3; 8 bases match TRBD1. The junction had 10 bases not matched to a gene; V was cut back by 1 base and J by 1 base. The CDR3 extends over 18 amino acids. Germline loops: CDR1 SGHRS, CDR2 YFSETQ. The CDR3 coding sequence is TGCGCCAGCAGCTTGAATCAGGGGGCGACTAGGTCTGGAAACACCATATATTTT. This encodes CASSLNQGATRSGNTIYF.